This T cell receptor beta chain was sequenced in a study of CD8 T cells in ankylosing spondylitis. TCRdb reprocessed the 5' RACE reads with MiXCR, giving one entry per CDR3 protein. The sample yields about 240,000 distinct CDR3 sequences, 8% to 9.5% seen once. The CDR3 covers 17 residues. Germline CDR1 and CDR2: MGHRA and YSYEKL. V was shortened by 4 bases and J by 2 bases, with 18 bases between the two germline ends. This clonotype was counted between two and nine times. The chain carries TRBV4-1 and TRBJ2-1; D possibly uses TRBD1 or TRBD2 (5 bases each). Sequencing input: blood, either unsorted or a sorted T cell fraction (not recorded which). The TCR originated in a male donor with ankylosing spondylitis or in good health (not recorded which). The CDR3 sequence: CASSPRTTGPAYNEQFF. In nucleotides, the CDR3 is TGCGCCAGCAGCCCAAGAACGACGGGACCGGCCTACAATGAGCAGTTCTTC.